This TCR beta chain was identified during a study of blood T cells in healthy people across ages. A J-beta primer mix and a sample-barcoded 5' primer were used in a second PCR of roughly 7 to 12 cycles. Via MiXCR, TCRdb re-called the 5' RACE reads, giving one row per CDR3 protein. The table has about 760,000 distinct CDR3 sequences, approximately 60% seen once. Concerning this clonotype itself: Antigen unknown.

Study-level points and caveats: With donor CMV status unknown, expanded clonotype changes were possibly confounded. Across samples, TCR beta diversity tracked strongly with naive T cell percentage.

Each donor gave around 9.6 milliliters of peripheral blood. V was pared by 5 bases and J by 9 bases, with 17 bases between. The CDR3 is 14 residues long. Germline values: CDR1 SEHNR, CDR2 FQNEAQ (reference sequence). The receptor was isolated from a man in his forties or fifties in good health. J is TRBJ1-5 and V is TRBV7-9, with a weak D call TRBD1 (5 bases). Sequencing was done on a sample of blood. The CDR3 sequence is CASSLGPGPGPQHF. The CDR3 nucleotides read TGTGCCAGCAGCCTGGGGCCAGGACCCGGGCCCCAGCATTTT.